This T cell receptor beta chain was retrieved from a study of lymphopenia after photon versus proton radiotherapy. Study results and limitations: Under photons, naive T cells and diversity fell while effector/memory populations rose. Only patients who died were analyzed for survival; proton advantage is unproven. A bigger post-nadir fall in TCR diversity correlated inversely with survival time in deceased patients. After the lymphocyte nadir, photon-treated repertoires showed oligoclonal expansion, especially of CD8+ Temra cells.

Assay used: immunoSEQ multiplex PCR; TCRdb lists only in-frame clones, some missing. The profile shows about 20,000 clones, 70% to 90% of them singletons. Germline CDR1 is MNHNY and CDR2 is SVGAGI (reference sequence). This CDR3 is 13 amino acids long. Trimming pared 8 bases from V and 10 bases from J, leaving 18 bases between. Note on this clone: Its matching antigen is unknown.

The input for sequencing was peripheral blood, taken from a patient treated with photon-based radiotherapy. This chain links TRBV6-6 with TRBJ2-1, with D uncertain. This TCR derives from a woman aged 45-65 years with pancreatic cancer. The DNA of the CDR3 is TGTGCCAGCGCCGCGGTCCGGGCCAGGGAGCAGTTCTTC. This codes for CASAAVRAREQFF.